This T cell receptor beta chain appears in the sequencing data of a study of T cell responses to AZD1222 COVID-19 vaccine. General study results and limits: Repertoire sampling occurred only after the peak T cell response.

The data were produced by immunoSEQ multiplex PCR, yet TCRdb's version contains in-frame clones alone and is incomplete. The table has more than 30,000 clones, roughly 92% seen once. In regard to this clone: The antigen is undetermined.

Losses at the gene ends were 1 base for V and 8 bases for J; bases not matched to a gene: 3. CDR3 length: 16 amino acids. CDR1 and CDR2 from the germline V gene are MNHEY and SVGAGI. This sequence was found in an adult in good health. Here the sequenced sample was peripheral blood, taken on day 0 of AZD1222 vaccination. The chain uses TRBV6-5 and TRBJ2-1; 15 nucleotides agree with TRBD2. CDR3 sequence: CASSYLGLAGGYEQFF. The CDR3 DNA sequence: TGTGCCAGCAGTTACTTGGGACTAGCGGGGGGTTATGAGCAGTTCTTC.